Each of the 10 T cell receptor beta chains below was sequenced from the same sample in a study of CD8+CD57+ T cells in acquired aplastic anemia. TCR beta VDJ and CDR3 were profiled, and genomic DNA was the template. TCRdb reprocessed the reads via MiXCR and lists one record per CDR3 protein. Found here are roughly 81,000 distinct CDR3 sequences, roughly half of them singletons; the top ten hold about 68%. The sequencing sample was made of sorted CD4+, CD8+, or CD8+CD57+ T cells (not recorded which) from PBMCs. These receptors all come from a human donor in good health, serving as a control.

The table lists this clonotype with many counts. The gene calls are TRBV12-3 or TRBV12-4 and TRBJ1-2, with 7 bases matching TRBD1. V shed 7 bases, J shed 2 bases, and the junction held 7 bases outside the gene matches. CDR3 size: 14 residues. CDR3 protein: CASNTLGQNYGYTF. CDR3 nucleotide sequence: TGTGCCAGCAACACCTTGGGACAGAACTATGGCTACACCTTC.

CDR3 amino acids: CATSDPMYRDGYTF. CDR3 in DNA: TGTGCCACCAGTGATCCAATGTACAGGGATGGCTACACCTTC. The rearrangement joins TRBV24-1 to TRBJ1-2; D is perhaps TRBD1 (6 bases). The germline V and J ends were trimmed by 3 bases and 6 bases, with 13 bases remaining between them. The CDR3 sequence is 14 residues long. Germline V gene sequence: CDR1 KGHDR, CDR2 SFDVKD.

CDR3 sequence: CASTGTGGNEQYF. The CDR3, as DNA: TGTGCTTCAACCGGGACAGGGGGGAACGAGCAGTACTTC. This chain joins TRBV5-5 and TRBJ2-7; 11 nucleotides agree with TRBD1. The CDR3 sequence is 13 residues long. CDR1 is SGHKS, CDR2 YYEKEE, per germline (reference sequence). Looking up the rest from reference TRBV5-5 and TRBJ2-7 gives the full variable domain: DAGVTQSPTHLIKTRGQQVTLRCSPISGHKSVSWYQQVLGQGPQFIFQYYEKEERGRGNFPDRFSARQFPNYSSELNVNALLLGDSALYLCASTGTGGNEQYFGPGTRLTVT.

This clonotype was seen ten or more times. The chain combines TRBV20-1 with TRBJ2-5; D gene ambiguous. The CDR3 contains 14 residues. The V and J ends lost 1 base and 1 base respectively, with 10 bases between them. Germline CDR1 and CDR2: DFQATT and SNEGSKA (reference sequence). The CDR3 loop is CSARGLGGQETQYF. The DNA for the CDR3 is TGCAGTGCTAGAGGACTGGGCGGCCAAGAGACCCAGTACTTC.

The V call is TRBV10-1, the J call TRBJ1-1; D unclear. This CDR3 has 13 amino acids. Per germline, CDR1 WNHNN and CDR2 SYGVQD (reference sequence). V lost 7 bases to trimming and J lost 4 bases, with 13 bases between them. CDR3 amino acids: CASTIDRGTEAFF. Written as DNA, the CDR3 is TGCGCCAGCACGATCGACCGGGGCACTGAAGCTTTCTTT.

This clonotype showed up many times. The CDR3 coding sequence is TGTGCCAGCAGTTGGGGAACAGGCCACTCCTACGAGCAGTACTTC. Amino acids: CASSWGTGHSYEQYF. The chain has TRBV12-3 or TRBV12-4 and TRBJ2-7; TRBD1 is a possible D gene (5 bases). The CDR3 contains 15 residues. The V end lost 4 bases, the J end lost 0 bases, and 13 bases lay between the germline ends.

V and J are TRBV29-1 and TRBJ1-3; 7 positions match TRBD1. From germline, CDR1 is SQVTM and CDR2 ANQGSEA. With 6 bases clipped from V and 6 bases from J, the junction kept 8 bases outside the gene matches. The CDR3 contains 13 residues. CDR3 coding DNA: TGCAGCGTAAGGACAGGAGGGGAAAACACCATATATTTT. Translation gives CSVRTGGENTIYF. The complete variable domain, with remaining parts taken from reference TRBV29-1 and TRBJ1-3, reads SAVISQKPSRDICQRGTSLTIQCQVDSQVTMMFWYRQQPGQSLTLIATANQGSEATYESGFVIDKFPISRPNLTFSTLTVSNMSPEDSSIYLCSVRTGGENTIYFGEGSWLTVV.

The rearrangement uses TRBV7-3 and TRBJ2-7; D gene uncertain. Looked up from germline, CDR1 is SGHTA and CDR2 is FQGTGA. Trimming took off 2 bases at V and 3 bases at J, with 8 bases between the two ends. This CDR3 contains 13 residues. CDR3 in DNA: TGTGCCAGCAGCTTAGTTCAAGACTACGAGCAGTACTTC. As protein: CASSLVQDYEQYF.

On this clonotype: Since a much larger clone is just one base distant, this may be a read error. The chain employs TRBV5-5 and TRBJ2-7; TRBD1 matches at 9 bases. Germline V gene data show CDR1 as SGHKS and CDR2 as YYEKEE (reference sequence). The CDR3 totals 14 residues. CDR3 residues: CASSTGQGTYEHYF. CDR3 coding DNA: TGTGCCAGCAGCACGGGACAGGGAACCTACGAGCATTACTTC.

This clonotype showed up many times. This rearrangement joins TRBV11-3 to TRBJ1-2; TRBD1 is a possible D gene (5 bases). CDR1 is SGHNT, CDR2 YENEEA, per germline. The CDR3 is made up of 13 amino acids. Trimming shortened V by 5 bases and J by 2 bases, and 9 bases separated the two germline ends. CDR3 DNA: TGTGCCAGCAGCACCAGACAGAACTATGGCTACACCTTC. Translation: CASSTRQNYGYTF.